A single sample is the source of the 24 T cell receptor beta chains below, sequenced in a study of T cell repertoires in cytomegalovirus infection. These receptors' targets are unknown. TCRdb processed the reads anew with MiXCR; each CDR3 protein has one entry. The data show 160,000 or so distinct CDR3 sequences, less than 25% seen once. Sequencing was performed on CD8+ T cells from cultured PBMCs, taken from culture after CMV antigen stimulation. The receptors derive from a human donor in good health (CMV status not recorded). Some clones in this sample may be carry-over from other donors' samples.

The chain combines TRBV7-2 with TRBJ2-3; D remains unclear. This CDR3 contains 13 residues. V lost 5 bases and J lost 2, with 8 bases in between. Germline CDR1 is SGHTA and CDR2 is FQGNSA. Here the CDR3 reads CASSDPTTDTQYF. The CDR3 DNA reads as TGTGCCAGCAGCGACCCAACCACAGATACGCAGTATTTT.

This clonotype was found a few times. The V call is TRBV6-1, the J call TRBJ2-3; D remains unclear. CDR1 and CDR2 (germline): MNHNS, SASEGT. V was pared by 0 bases and J by 1 base, with 8 bases between. The CDR3 contains 15 residues. The CDR3 DNA reads TGTGCCAGCAGTGAAGCCTTCCGGCGCACAGATACGCAGTATTTT. Its protein is CASSEAFRRTDTQYF.

The table lists this clonotype with a few counts. This may be a read error: a much more frequent sequence differs by one nucleotide. The chain combines TRBV13 with TRBJ2-7, with 9 bases that match TRBD1. There are 14 residues in the CDR3. Germline V gene lookup returns CDR1 PRHDT and CDR2 FYEKMQ (reference sequence). V lost 5 bases, J lost 4 bases, and 6 bases stayed unmatched. Here the CDR3 DNA reads TGTGCCAGCAGCCACCGGGACAGGGCTTACGAGCAGTACTTC. Translation gives CASSHRDRAYEQYF.

This clonotype has just a few counts. This chain uses TRBV6-1 with TRBJ2-1; D gene unclear. The CDR3 spans 14 residues. Germline assignment: CDR1 MNHNS and CDR2 SASEGT. The V end was cut by 3 bases, the J end by 7 bases, with 13 bases between. The CDR3 DNA is TGTGCCAGCAGTGATAGCTTGTCTGCAAATGAGCAGTTCTTC. As protein: CASSDSLSANEQFF.

The J gene is TRBJ2-7, the V gene TRBV4-3; 7 bases match TRBD2. The CDR3 is made up of 16 amino acids. Per the germline V gene, CDR1 is LGHNA and CDR2 is YSLEER. The trim removed 5 bases at V and 2 bases at J, leaving 12 bases unmatched. CDR3 residues: CASSDGSRGFAYEQYF. The CDR3 nucleotides read TGCGCCAGCAGCGACGGATCGCGGGGGTTCGCCTACGAGCAGTACTTC.

The chain has TRBV4-3 and TRBJ1-6, with TRBD1 identical over 7 bases. The germline V gene has CDR1 LGHNA and CDR2 YSLEER. The CDR3 runs 13 residues. Trimming cost V 5 bases and J 13 bases; bases outside gene matches: 8. CDR3 nucleotide sequence: TGCGCCAGCAGCGAAAGAAGGACAGGCCCCCTCCACTTT. Translation: CASSERRTGPLHF.

J is TRBJ1-2 and V is TRBV12-3 or TRBV12-4, with TRBD1 as a possible D gene (6 bases). Between the trimmed V and J ends, which lost 7 bases and 2 bases, there was a span of 23 bases. CDR3 length: 17 residues. CDR3 residues: CASTPSFWNRDNYGYTF. The CDR3 DNA is TGTGCCAGCACCCCCTCCTTTTGGAACAGGGACAACTATGGCTACACCTTC.

The chain joins TRBV6-2 or TRBV6-3 to TRBJ2-1; 10 nucleotides align to TRBD2. The germline gives CDR1 MNHEY, CDR2 SVGEGT. The CDR3 length is 18 residues. Losses at the gene ends were 6 bases for V and 5 bases for J; bases not matched to a gene: 16. This chain's CDR3 is CASRGSAGGSYWDNEQFF. The CDR3 nucleotides are TGTGCCAGCAGGGGATCAGCGGGGGGGAGTTATTGGGACAATGAGCAGTTCTTC.

Here the CDR3 reads CASSSTSGVADTQYF. DNA of the CDR3: TGTGCCAGCAGCTCCACTAGCGGGGTTGCAGATACGCAGTATTTT. This chain joins TRBV7-2 and TRBJ2-3, with TRBD2 matching over 10 bases. CDR1 is SGHTA, CDR2 FQGNSA, per germline. V dropped 4 bases and J dropped 4; count of bases not matched to a gene: 5. The CDR3 consists of 15 residues.

This chain connects TRBV7-8 to TRBJ1-6; the match to TRBD1 covers 7 bases. The V gene's germline CDR1 is SGHVS and CDR2 FQNEAQ. CDR3 length: 17 residues. J lost 5 bases, V lost 2 bases, and 9 bases had no gene match. The CDR3 DNA reads TGTGCCAGCAGCTTAAGTTCCCCCGACAGGGATAATTCACCCCTCCACTTT. This gives the protein CASSLSSPDRDNSPLHF.

This clonotype was picked up a small number of times. The chain couples TRBV28 to TRBJ2-1; no clear D. There are 16 residues in the CDR3. Trimming cost V 4 bases and J 0 bases, with 13 bases left between them. Germline values: CDR1 MDHEN, CDR2 SYDVKM. CDR3 DNA: TGTGCCAGCAGTTCTCCCTTGGATAGCTCCTACAATGAGCAGTTCTTC. It is translated as CASSSPLDSSYNEQFF.

The chain employs TRBV7-9 and TRBJ2-7; 9 nucleotides line up with TRBD1. Germline CDR1 reads SEHNR; CDR2 reads FQNEAQ (reference sequence). The CDR3 is 15 residues long. V lost 5 bases, J lost 5 bases, and 10 bases stayed unmatched. CDR3 residues: CASSPPDRGSHEQYF. CDR3 in DNA: TGTGCCAGCAGCCCGCCGGACAGGGGAAGCCACGAGCAGTACTTC. The full variable domain, rest sourced from reference TRBV7-9 and TRBJ2-7, is DTGVSQNPRHKITKRGQNVTFRCDPISEHNRLYWYRQTLGQGPEFLTYFQNEAQLEKSRLLSDRFSAERPKGSFSTLEIQRTEQGDSAMYLCASSPPDRGSHEQYFGPGTRLTVT.

This clonotype has only a few counts. The V call is TRBV7-8, the J call TRBJ2-1; 9 nucleotides line up with TRBD1. The germline gives CDR1 SGHVS, CDR2 FQNEAQ. There are 13 residues in the CDR3. With V trimmed by 7 bases and J by 8 bases, 6 bases remained unmatched. The CDR3 region is CASTQWTGDEQFF. Here the CDR3 DNA reads TGTGCCAGCACCCAATGGACAGGGGATGAGCAGTTCTTC. Variable domain in full (rest from reference TRBV7-8 and TRBJ2-1): GAGVSQSPRYKVAKRGQDVALRCDPISGHVSLFWYQQALGQGPEFLTYFQNEAQLDKSGLPSDRFFAERPEGSVSTLKIQRTQQEDSAVYLCASTQWTGDEQFFGPGTRLTVL.

The chain employs TRBV7-8 and TRBJ2-3, with a tentative D call TRBD1 (6 bases). This CDR3 contains 17 residues. CDR1 and CDR2 (germline): SGHVS, FQNEAQ. V was cut by 5 bases and J by 6 bases, with 24 bases left in between. The CDR3 sequence is CASSVWPRTARTDTQYF. The CDR3, as DNA: TGTGCCAGCAGCGTCTGGCCTCGGACAGCCCGAACCGATACGCAGTATTTT.

The sample holds a few counts of this clonotype. This chain joins TRBV4-1 and TRBJ2-7; D gene unclear. The CDR3 has 14 residues. CDR1 MGHRA and CDR2 YSYEKL come from the germline V gene. Trimming left V 4 bases short and J 6 bases short, with 16 bases between. In nucleotides, the CDR3 is TGCGCCAGCAGCCCTGACGGAGACGGCTTCGAGCAGTACTTC. Translation: CASSPDGDGFEQYF.

V is TRBV7-9 and J is TRBJ2-3, with 15 bases that match TRBD2. V trimming: 5 bases; J trimming: 1 base; junction bases outside the gene matches: 7. The CDR3 loop spans 18 amino acids. The germline V gene has CDR1 SEHNR and CDR2 FQNEAQ (reference sequence). The CDR3 protein is CASSTGLAGGRGTDTQYF. CDR3 nucleotide sequence: TGTGCCAGCAGCACTGGACTAGCGGGGGGGCGCGGCACAGATACGCAGTATTTT.

The chain is built from TRBV20-1 and TRBJ2-7, with D unresolved. The CDR3 contains 13 residues. Germline CDR1 DFQATT, CDR2 SNEGSKA (reference sequence). The germline V and J ends were trimmed by 6 bases and 0 bases, with 12 bases remaining between them. The DNA for the CDR3 is TGCAGTGCCCCCTTCCGGACCTCCTACGAGCAGTACTTC. Protein sequence: CSAPFRTSYEQYF.

This clonotype was counted only a few times. The chain couples TRBV7-2 to TRBJ2-3; perhaps TRBD1 as D (5 bases). V was clipped by 4 bases and J by 3 bases, with 14 bases between them. Per germline, CDR1 SGHTA and CDR2 FQGNSA. This CDR3 is 15 amino acids long. CDR3 in DNA: TGTGCCAGCAGCTATAAGGGGCTTGGGACAGATACGCAGTATTTT. This encodes CASSYKGLGTDTQYF. Looking up the rest from reference TRBV7-2 and TRBJ2-3 gives the full variable domain: GAGVSQSPSNKVTEKGKDVELRCDPISGHTALYWYRQSLGQGLEFLIYFQGNSAPDKSGLPSDRFSAERTGGSVSTLTIQRTQQEDSAVYLCASSYKGLGTDTQYFGPGTRLTVL.

This clonotype was counted only a few times. This chain uses TRBV14 with TRBJ1-6; D is ambiguous. CDR1 and CDR2 from the germline V gene are SGHDN and FVKESK. V was trimmed by 0 bases and J by 4 bases, leaving 10 bases between them. This CDR3 region has 16 residues. The CDR3 DNA follows: TGTGCCAGCAGCCAAGATGAGCGTCGGTATAATTCACCCCTCCACTTT. Its protein is CASSQDERRYNSPLHF. The whole variable domain, filled in from reference TRBV14 and TRBJ1-6, reads EAGVTQFPSHSVIEKGQTVTLRCDPISGHDNLYWYRRVMGKEIKFLLHFVKESKQDESGMPNNRFLAERTGGTYSTLKVQPAELEDSGVYFCASSQDERRYNSPLHFGNGTRLTVT.

This clonotype occurred a few times. The chain carries TRBV12-3 or TRBV12-4 and TRBJ1-4; TRBD1 matches 8 bases. J lost 5 bases, V lost 6 bases, and 5 bases had no gene match. The CDR3 length is 14 residues. CDR3 DNA sequence: TGTGCCAGCAGCGGACAGGGATCGAATGAAAAACTGTTTTTT. Translation gives CASSGQGSNEKLFF.

The V call is TRBV7-9, the J call TRBJ1-1, with D unclear. This CDR3 is 15 amino acids long. V was pared by 0 bases and J by 1 base, with 9 bases between. CDR1 SEHNR and CDR2 FQNEAQ come from the germline V gene (reference sequence). The CDR3 bases are TGTGCCAGCAGCTTAGCGGAGGGAAGGAACACTGAAGCTTTCTTT. Translated: CASSLAEGRNTEAFF.

The genes are TRBV2 and TRBJ2-7; 7 bases line up with TRBD1. The CDR3 sequence is 12 residues long. V was pared by 11 bases and J by 2 bases, with 6 bases of the junction left unmatched. Germline CDR1 and CDR2: SNHLY and FYNNEI. The CDR3 reads CAGRTGTYEQYF. DNA for the CDR3: TGTGCCGGAAGGACAGGAACCTACGAGCAGTACTTC.

This clonotype was counted ten times or more. This chain uses TRBV2 with TRBJ2-2; D is possibly TRBD1 (5 bases). Trimming cost V 2 bases and J 4 bases, with 11 bases left between them. Germline V gene lookup returns CDR1 SNHLY and CDR2 FYNNEI. CDR3 length: 15 residues. The CDR3 here is CASSERQGLTGELFF. CDR3 sequence (DNA): TGTGCCAGCAGTGAACGGCAGGGTCTCACCGGGGAGCTGTTTTTT.

This clonotype was observed a handful of times. The CDR3 DNA sequence: TGTGCCAGCAGCTTAGGGGGCATAAGAGATGGCTACACCTTC. Amino acids: CASSLGGIRDGYTF. The rearrangement links TRBV7-2 to TRBJ1-2; perhaps TRBD1 as D (5 bases). The germline gives CDR1 SGHTA, CDR2 FQGNSA. This CDR3 region has 14 residues. Trimming left V 1 base short and J 6 bases short, with 12 bases between.